Reported below is one T cell receptor beta chain. Its cognate antigen is unknown. Researchers ran the PCR with 60 Vbeta and 13 Jbeta primers. Assay used: immunoSEQ multiplex PCR; TCRdb lists only in-frame clones, some missing. In the table there are under 150,000 clones, 74% of which are singletons. This sample was taken from a study of cytomegalovirus exposure and HLA in healthy donors. Study context: An earlier analysis found roughly 110 million unique TCR beta sequences from about 190 million T cells.

Study observations and caveats: A later analysis found that most CMV-associated TCR beta chains appeared HLA-restricted. Across donors, presence/absence analyses took sequencing depth to be roughly uniform. Cytomegalovirus association was assigned to about 150 TCR beta chains.

V was pared by 2 bases and J by 0 bases, with 13 bases between. This CDR3 is 16 amino acids long. Germline CDR1 SGHNT, CDR2 YYREEE (reference sequence). This sequence joins TRBV5-4 and TRBJ2-3, with D tentatively TRBD2 (5 bases). The TCR sequence derives from a middle-aged woman in good health and CMV-seropositive. The sample taken for sequencing was PBMCs. The CDR3 nucleotides read TGTGCCAGCAGCTTTTTCACGGGAACTAGCACAGATACGCAGTATTTT. Translated: CASSFFTGTSTDTQYF.